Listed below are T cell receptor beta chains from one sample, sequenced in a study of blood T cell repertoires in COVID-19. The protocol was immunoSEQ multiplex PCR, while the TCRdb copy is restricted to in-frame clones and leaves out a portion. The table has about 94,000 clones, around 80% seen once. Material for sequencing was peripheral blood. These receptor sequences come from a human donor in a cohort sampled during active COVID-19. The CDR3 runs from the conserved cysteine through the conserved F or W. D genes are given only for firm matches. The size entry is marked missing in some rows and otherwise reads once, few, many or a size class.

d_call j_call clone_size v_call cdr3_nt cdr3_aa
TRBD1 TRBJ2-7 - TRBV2 TGTGCCAGCAGTGATAGTGGGACAGGGGGCGACGAGCAGTACTTC CASSDSGTGGDEQYF
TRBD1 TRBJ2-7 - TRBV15 TGTGCCACCAACCGACCGGGACAGGGGGTAAGGGAGCAGTACTTC CATNRPGQGVREQYF
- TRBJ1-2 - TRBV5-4 TGTGCCAGCAGCTCACAGGGAAGTGGGAACTATGGCTACACCTTC CASSSQGSGNYGYTF
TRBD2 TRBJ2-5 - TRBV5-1 TGCGCCAGCAGCTTCTACGGGAGGGGGGTTGAGACCCAGTACTTC CASSFYGRGVETQYF
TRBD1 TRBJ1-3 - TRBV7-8 TGTGCCAGCAGCTTAGGGACAGGGGGGTCTGGAAACACCATATATTTT CASSLGTGGSGNTIYF
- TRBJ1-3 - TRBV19 TGTGCCAGTGTCCAAGAGGTGTGGGGAGCTGGAAACACCATATATTTT CASVQEVWGAGNTIYF
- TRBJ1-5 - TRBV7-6 TGTGCCAGCAGCTTAGCCCACACGGGATTTCAGCCCCAGCATTTT CASSLAHTGFQPQHF
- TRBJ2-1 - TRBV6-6 TGTGCCAGCAGTTACAGCCCCGGAGACTCCGAGACCAAGTTCTTC CASSYSPGDSETKFF
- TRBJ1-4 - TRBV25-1 TGTGCCAGCAGTGAATTGGGGGCTTCGGATGAAAAACTGTTTTTT CASSELGASDEKLFF
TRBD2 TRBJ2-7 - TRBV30 TGTGCCTGGATTAGCGGGAGCCCCTACGAGCAGTACTTC CAWISGSPYEQYF
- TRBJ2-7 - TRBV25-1 TGTGCCAGCAGTGAGGAACAGTCCTACGAGCAGTACTTC CASSEEQSYEQYF
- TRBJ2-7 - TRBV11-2 TGTGCCAGCAGCTTAGACCTTACTGGGGTAGGAGGTTCCTACGAGCAGTACTTC CASSLDLTGVGGSYEQYF
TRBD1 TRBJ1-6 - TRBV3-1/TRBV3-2 TGTGCCAGCAGCCAAGGAGGACAGGGAAATTCACCCCTCCACTTT CASSQGGQGNSPLHF
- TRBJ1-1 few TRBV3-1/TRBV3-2 TGTGCCAGCAGGCACACCAGGGGCACTGAAGCTTTCTTT CASRHTRGTEAFF
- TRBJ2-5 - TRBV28 TGTGCCAGCAGTTTTAGTAAGGGGCGCGAGACCCAGTACTTC CASSFSKGRETQYF